The source of this T cell receptor (beta chain) is a study of PD-L1 blockade in urothelial cancer. Generated by immunoSEQ multiplex PCR, the TCRdb table keeps only in-frame clones and is missing some. The sample comprises some 28,000 clones, around 75% of which are singletons, and approximately 2.2% rests with the top ten. The sequence was collected from a man in his forties or fifties with urothelial cancer. Sample: PBMCs, taken around atezolizumab (anti-PD-L1) treatment.

The CDR3: CAWSGSPGGTEAFF. DNA of the CDR3: TGTGCCTGGAGTGGAAGTCCGGGAGGGACTGAAGCTTTCTTT. J is TRBJ1-1 and V is TRBV30, with D unresolved. Trimming took off 1 base at V and 5 bases at J, with 14 bases between the two ends. Germline V CDR1 and CDR2: GTSNPN, SVGIG (reference sequence). The CDR3 consists of 14 residues.